This T cell receptor beta chain is drawn from a study of blood T cell repertoires in COVID-19. Study overall: From T cells, B-cell-depleted T cells, or PBMCs came the material, which was cDNA or gDNA.

Trimming removed 5 bases at V and 3 bases at J, with 9 bases between. The CDR3 runs to 13 residues. CDR1 is SGHTS and CDR2 is YDEGEE in the germline V gene. Per the authors' pipeline: Amplification of reference gene primers provided the estimated nucleated cell counts. Using immunoSEQ multiplex PCR, the repertoire was profiled, and TCRdb retains in-frame clones only, with some absent. Clone size and the V and J calls come from that table; the DNA yielded D and trimming. Of around 400,000 clones in the sample, around 87% are singletons; the top ten hold over 2%. Input material: peripheral blood. The V call is TRBV5-8, the J call TRBJ1-5, with D possibly being TRBD1 (5 bases). This receptor was obtained from a woman between 55 and 75 years old with COVID-19, enrolled during active disease. This chain's CDR3 is CASRGAHNQPQHF. The CDR3 bases are TGTGCCAGCAGAGGGGCCCACAATCAGCCCCAGCATTTT.